This is a list of T cell receptor beta chains from one sample in a study of T cell responses to AZD1222 COVID-19 vaccine. Clones were read by immunoSEQ multiplex PCR, and TCRdb kept only the in-frame ones, dropping some. Of about 180,000 clones in the sample, around 93% were seen once. This material consisted of peripheral blood, taken on day 0 of AZD1222 vaccination. These receptors originate from an adult in good health. Both conserved end residues are part of each CDR3. The D gene is left open where the match is weak. Clone size is shown for a subset of rows, as once, few, many or a class of expanded clone.

>.|TRBV28|.|TRBJ1-1
TGTGCCAGCAGCGACTTACAGGGTTACACTGAAGCTTTCTTT
CASSDLQGYTEAFF
>.|TRBV20-1|TRBD1|TRBJ1-2
TGCAGTGCTAGAGGACAGGGATTCACCTTC
CSARGQGFTF
>.|TRBV28|.|TRBJ2-7
TGTGCCAGCAGTACGGACGGCTGGGGATACGAGCAGTACTTC
CASSTDGWGYEQYF
>once|TRBV29-1|.|TRBJ1-1
TGCAGCGTCCGCACGGGAGGGGACACTGAAGCTTTCTTT
CSVRTGGDTEAFF
>.|TRBV3-1/TRBV3-2|TRBD1|TRBJ1-6
TGTGCCAGCAGCCAAGTCACTCTGCTGGGACAGCCTAATTCACCCCTCCACTTT
CASSQVTLLGQPNSPLHF
>.|TRBV30|.|TRBJ1-1
TGTGCCTGGGGTCGACAGGTGAACACTGAAGCTTTCTTT
CAWGRQVNTEAFF
>few|TRBV5-1|TRBD1|TRBJ2-2
TGCGCCAGCAGCTTGGACAGGGGGCGCAGCACCGGGGAGCTGTTTTTT
CASSLDRGRSTGELFF
>.|TRBV27|TRBD1|TRBJ1-4
TGTGCCAGCAGTATTTCCGGGACAGTTCTCCCTAATGAAAAACTGTTTTTT
CASSISGTVLPNEKLFF
>.|TRBV6-5|.|TRBJ2-7
TGTGCCAGCAGTAAGGAAAAAAGCTCCTACGAGCAGTACTTC
CASSKEKSSYEQYF
>.|TRBV7-9|TRBD1|TRBJ1-6
TGTGCCAGCAGCTTGGGGACAGGCTATAATTCACCCCTCCACTTT
CASSLGTGYNSPLHF
>.|TRBV4-3|.|TRBJ2-3
TGCGCCAGCAGCCAAGATTTGAAGGGGGGGGCCTCTAGCACAGATACGCAGTATTTT
CASSQDLKGGASSTDTQYF
>.|TRBV7-8|.|TRBJ2-2
TGTGCCAGCAGCTTAGGCGGGAACACCGGGGAGCTGTTTTTT
CASSLGGNTGELFF
>once|TRBV11-3|TRBD2|TRBJ2-1
TGTGCCAGCAGCTTACGGACTAGCAGCAATGAGCAGTTCTTC
CASSLRTSSNEQFF
>.|TRBV27|.|TRBJ2-2
TGTGCCAGCAGTTTATATGTGACAGCAGCCACCGGGGAGCTGTTTTTT
CASSLYVTAATGELFF
>.|TRBV28|TRBD1|TRBJ2-7
TGTGCCAGCAGTTTAGACCGACAGGGGGACGAGCAGTACTTC
CASSLDRQGDEQYF
>.|TRBV6-5|.|TRBJ1-6
TGTGCCTCGGGGGGGTTCTCCTATAATTCACCCCTCCACTTT
CASGGFSYNSPLHF
>.|TRBV30|.|TRBJ2-7
TGTGCCTGGAGTCCGGGACAATTCTACGAGCAGTACTTC
CAWSPGQFYEQYF
>.|TRBV30|TRBD2|TRBJ2-7
TGTGCCTGGAGTGTACTGGCGGGGGTATCGTTCGAGCAGTACTTC
CAWSVLAGVSFEQYF
>few|TRBV7-2|TRBD1|TRBJ2-7
TGTGCCAGCAGCTCCACCGGGACAGGCGGTTTGGACGAGCAGTACTTC
CASSSTGTGGLDEQYF
>.|TRBV7-9|TRBD1|TRBJ1-2
TGTGCCAGCAGCTACAAGGGACAGGGTTATGGCTACACCTTC
CASSYKGQGYGYTF